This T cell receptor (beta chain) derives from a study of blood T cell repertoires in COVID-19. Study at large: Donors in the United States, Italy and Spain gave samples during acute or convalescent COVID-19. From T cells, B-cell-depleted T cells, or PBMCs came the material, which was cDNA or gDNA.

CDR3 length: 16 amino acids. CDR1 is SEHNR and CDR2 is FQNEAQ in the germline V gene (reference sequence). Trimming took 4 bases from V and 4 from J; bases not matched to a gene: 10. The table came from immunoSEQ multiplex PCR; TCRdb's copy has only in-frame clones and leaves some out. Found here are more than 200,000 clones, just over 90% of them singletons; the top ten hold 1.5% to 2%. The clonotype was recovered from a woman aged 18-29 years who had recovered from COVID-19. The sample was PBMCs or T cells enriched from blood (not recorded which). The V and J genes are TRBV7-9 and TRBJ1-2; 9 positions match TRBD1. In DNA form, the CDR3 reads TGTGCCAGCAGCTACCCCGGGACAGGGATGGCCTATGGCTACACCTTC. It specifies CASSYPGTGMAYGYTF.